The present T cell receptor (beta chain) was sequenced within a study of shared clonotypes between healthy human individuals. Study context: CD8 memory received one plate per donor, CD8 naive two, CD4 memory three and CD4 naive three.

Repertoires were generated with immunoSEQ multiplex PCR, while TCRdb's copy carries only in-frame clones and drops some. In the table there are about 640,000 clones, about three quarters of which are singletons. Germline loops: CDR1 SQVTM, CDR2 ANQGSEA. The CDR3 length is 15 residues. V trimming: 2 bases; J trimming: 4 bases; junction bases outside the gene matches: 9. CD45RA+ naive and CD45RA-negative memory subsets were separated from CD4+ cells. Specimen: memory CD4+ T cells sorted from blood. Subset specified: CD45RA-negative fraction. The receptor's source is a woman between 25 and 40 years old in good health. The rearrangement uses TRBV29-1 and TRBJ1-2, with 8 bases aligning to TRBD1. The chain's CDR3 is CSVEPSGGVGYGYTF. DNA of the CDR3: TGCAGCGTTGAACCGTCAGGGGGCGTGGGCTATGGCTACACCTTC.